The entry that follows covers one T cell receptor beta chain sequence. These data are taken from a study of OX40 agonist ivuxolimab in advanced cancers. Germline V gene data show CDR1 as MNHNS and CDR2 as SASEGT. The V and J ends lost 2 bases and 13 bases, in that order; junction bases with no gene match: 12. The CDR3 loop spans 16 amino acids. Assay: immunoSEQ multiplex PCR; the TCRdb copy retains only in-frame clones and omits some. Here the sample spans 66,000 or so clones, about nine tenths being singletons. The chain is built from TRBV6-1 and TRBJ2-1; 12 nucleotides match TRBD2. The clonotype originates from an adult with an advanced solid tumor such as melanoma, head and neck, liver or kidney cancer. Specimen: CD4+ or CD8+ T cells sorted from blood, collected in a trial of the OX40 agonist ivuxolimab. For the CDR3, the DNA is TGTGCCAGCAGTGAAAGTACTAGCGGGAGGCGGGAACTACAGTTCTTC. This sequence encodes CASSESTSGRRELQFF.